This TCR beta chain stems from a study of blood T cells in healthy people across ages. The use of a sample-barcoded 5' primer and a J-beta primer mix characterized a second PCR of 7 to 11 cycles. Using its own MiXCR run on the 5' RACE reads, TCRdb lists one record per CDR3 protein. The table records over 1,500,000 distinct CDR3 sequences, less than 50% of them present only once. This CDR3 contains 15 residues. Germline V gene lookup returns CDR1 LGHNA and CDR2 YSLEER. This clonotype has only a few counts. At one end, the junction sequence differs from germline, possibly due to a read error. The receptor's source is a woman between 40 and 50 years old in good health. Sequencing used blood. The chain couples TRBV4-3 to TRBJ1-6, with D unclear. For the CDR3, the DNA is TGCGCCAGCAGACAAGTCGAGTTACTTAATTCACCCCTCCACTTT. As protein: CASRQVELLNSPLHF.